This entry lists 2 T cell receptor beta chains sequenced from one sample in a study of blood T cell repertoires in COVID-19. The assay was immunoSEQ multiplex PCR, and TCRdb's table has in-frame clones only and misses some. The repertoire holds 250,000 or so clones, with approximately 84% as singletons. The sequencing input was PBMCs or T cells enriched from blood (not recorded which). The receptors derive from a woman between 45 and 60 years old who had been exposed to COVID-19.

This clone has at least ten counts. The chain joins TRBV19 to TRBJ1-5; 7 positions match TRBD1. V shed 9 bases and J 3 bases; nucleotides not matched to a gene: 8. The CDR3 length is 14 residues. Germline CDR1 is LNHDA and CDR2 is SQIVND (reference sequence). DNA for the CDR3: TGTGCCAGCGGACCGACAGGGCACAATCAGCCCCAGCATTTT. Translated: CASGPTGHNQPQHF.

The V gene is TRBV12-5, the J gene TRBJ1-1, with 12 bases fitting TRBD1. The CDR3 is made up of 16 amino acids. CDR1 and CDR2 (germline): LGHNT, FRNRAP. Trimming took 7 bases from V and 9 from J; bases not matched to a gene: 15. The CDR3 is CASAPMGGTGGVKAFF. Written as DNA, the CDR3 is TGTGCTAGTGCCCCAATGGGGGGGACAGGGGGCGTTAAAGCTTTCTTT. The full variable domain, with the rest looked up from reference TRBV12-5 and TRBJ1-1, is DARVTQTPRHKVTEMGQEVTMRCQPILGHNTVFWYRQTMMQGLELLAYFRNRAPLDDSGMPKDRFSAEMPDATLATLKIQPSEPRDSAVYFCASAPMGGTGGVKAFFGQGTRLTVV.